This T cell receptor beta chain is from a study of radiotherapy plus CTLA-4 blockade in lung cancer. Broader study findings: Response, reportedly, was best predicted by interferon-beta along with early blood T cell clone dynamics.

Trimming removed 5 bases from V and 3 bases from J; junction bases left unmatched: 9. Looked up from germline, CDR1 is MNHNY and CDR2 is SVGAGI (reference sequence). The CDR3 contains 15 residues. Assay: immunoSEQ multiplex PCR; the TCRdb copy retains only in-frame clones and omits some. Of about 60,000 clones in the sample, 77% were seen once. In regard to this clone: Its antigen remains unidentified.

The sequencing used peripheral blood, collected from a patient treated with radiotherapy plus ipilimumab. V and J are TRBV6-6 and TRBJ2-7; 8 bases match TRBD1. This clonotype was obtained from a human donor with non-small cell lung cancer who had a partial response to radiotherapy plus ipilimumab. CDR3 loop: CASSQRETGVYEQYF. The CDR3 DNA follows: TGTGCCAGCAGTCAACGGGAGACAGGGGTCTACGAGCAGTACTTC.